Following are 13 T cell receptor beta chains from one sample sequenced in a study of CD8+CD57+ T cells in acquired aplastic anemia. The sequenced patients had an expansion of CD8+CD57+ cells seen by flow cytometry. Researchers used genomic DNA as the template to profile TCR beta VDJ and CDR3. TCRdb independently ran MiXCR on the reads; one entry per CDR3 protein. The sample lists over 150,000 distinct CDR3 sequences; 71% were seen once. The sequenced sample was sorted CD4+, CD8+, or CD8+CD57+ T cells (not recorded which) from PBMCs. The receptors derive from a human donor with aplastic anemia.

Remarks on this clonotype: The junction departs from the called germline gene at one end, perhaps through a read error. The rearrangement links TRBV24-1 to TRBJ2-3, with 7 bases matching TRBD1. Germline V CDR1 and CDR2: KGHDR, SFDVKD. The CDR3 loop spans 17 amino acids. Here the CDR3 reads CATRDFWETGSTDTQYF. CDR3 in DNA: TGTGCCACCAGGGATTTTTGGGAGACAGGGAGCACAGATACGCAGTATTTT.

The genes are TRBV7-9 and TRBJ2-5; no firm D call. CDR1 is SEHNR, CDR2 FQNEAQ, per germline (reference sequence). V lost 2 bases to trimming and J lost 5 bases, with 9 bases between them. The CDR3 is 13 amino acids. CDR3 nucleotide sequence: TGTGCCAGCAGCTTAAAGGTCCAGGAGACCCAGTACTTC. The encoded protein is CASSLKVQETQYF.

The chain recombines TRBV19 with TRBJ2-3; 11 bases line up with TRBD2. CDR3 length equals 18 residues. Germline trimming cut 5 bases from V and 4 bases from J; bases unmatched to any gene: 14. Germline V lookup: CDR1 LNHDA, CDR2 SQIVND (reference sequence). The CDR3 coding sequence is TGTGCCAGTAGTGGGAGACTAGCGGGGAGGCGGGGATCAGATACGCAGTATTTT. Its translation: CASSGRLAGRRGSDTQYF.

This sequence joins TRBV19 and TRBJ1-5, with TRBD1 matching over 9 bases. Germline-derived CDR1 and CDR2 are LNHDA and SQIVND (reference sequence). J was trimmed by 6 bases and V by 1 base; bases with no gene match: 4. The CDR3 totals 15 residues. CDR3 in DNA: TGTGCCAGTAGTATAGTTAGGGACAGGGCTCAGCCCCAGCATTTT. Translation: CASSIVRDRAQPQHF.

V usage is TRBV2 and J usage is TRBJ1-1; 7 positions agree with TRBD1. This CDR3 has 12 amino acids. Trimming took 6 bases from V and 8 from J; bases not matched to a gene: 6. Germline-derived CDR1 and CDR2 are SNHLY and FYNNEI. CDR3 loop: CASRDGGQEAFF. Written as DNA, the CDR3 is TGTGCCAGCAGAGATGGGGGACAGGAAGCTTTCTTT.

With regard to this clonotype: A much larger clone sits a single nucleotide away, making a read error possible. The chain combines TRBV6-5 with TRBJ2-2; D might be TRBD1 or TRBD2, each matching 5 bases. The CDR3 is made up of 15 amino acids. Germline CDR1 is MNHEY and CDR2 is SVGAGI. Trimming removed 2 bases from V and 6 bases from J, with 13 bases in between. The CDR3 is CASSYGASSPGELFF. The CDR3 DNA follows: TGTGCCAGCAGTTACGGGGCTAGCTCCCCCGGGGAGCTGTTTTTT.

This chain joins TRBV4-1 and TRBJ2-1, with D maybe TRBD1 (6 bases). From germline, CDR1 is MGHRA and CDR2 YSYEKL. The V end was cut by 3 bases, the J end by 4 bases, with 7 bases between. CDR3 length equals 13 residues. CDR3 nucleotide sequence: TGCGCCAGCAGCCAGGGGGCTTACAATGAGCAGTTCTTC. Translation: CASSQGAYNEQFF.

The sample holds a few counts of this clonotype. This chain uses TRBV24-1 with TRBJ2-1; 9 positions match TRBD1. V was clipped by 11 bases and J by 1 base; unmatched bases: 11. The V gene's germline CDR1 is KGHDR and CDR2 SFDVKD. The CDR3 contains 16 residues. The CDR3 protein is CASSVEGQGSYNEQFF. CDR3 sequence (DNA): TGTGCCAGCAGCGTGGAGGGACAGGGTTCCTACAATGAGCAGTTCTTC.

The chain has TRBV24-1 and TRBJ2-3; no definite D call. The CDR3 totals 15 residues. Deletions cut 3 bases from V and 0 bases from J, with 9 bases between. CDR1 KGHDR and CDR2 SFDVKD come from the germline V gene. CDR3 bases: TGTGCCACCAGTGATATTAAAGACAGCACAGATACGCAGTATTTT. It encodes CATSDIKDSTDTQYF.

The chain joins TRBV25-1 to TRBJ2-1; D unclear. Deletions cut 6 bases from V and 2 bases from J, with 11 bases between. Germline assignment: CDR1 MGHDK and CDR2 SYGVNS. The CDR3 has 14 residues. The CDR3: CASSFGSPYNEQFF. Here the CDR3 DNA reads TGTGCCAGCAGCTTCGGGTCCCCCTACAATGAGCAGTTCTTC.

This chain uses TRBV5-6 with TRBJ2-3; 8 nucleotides match TRBD2. J was trimmed by 4 bases and V by 3 bases; bases with no gene match: 13. The CDR3 extends over 17 amino acids. The germline V gene has CDR1 SGHDT and CDR2 YYEEEE. Here the CDR3 reads CASSSPRTSRVADTQYF. The CDR3 DNA is TGTGCCAGCAGCTCGCCGCGGACTAGCCGGGTGGCAGATACGCAGTATTTT.

The CDR3 spells CSAIEGTGGAQPQHF. As DNA, the CDR3 is TGCAGTGCCATAGAGGGGACAGGGGGAGCTCAGCCCCAGCATTTT. V gene TRBV20-1 combines with J gene TRBJ1-5; 11 nucleotides align to TRBD1. CDR1 DFQATT and CDR2 SNEGSKA come from the germline V gene (reference sequence). CDR3 length equals 15 residues. Trimming removed 6 bases from V and 6 bases from J; junction bases left unmatched: 10.

The chain carries TRBV2 and TRBJ1-5; D possibly corresponds to TRBD1 (6 bases). Trimming removed 7 bases at V and 6 bases at J, with 16 bases between. In germline, CDR1 is SNHLY, CDR2 FYNNEI. The CDR3 totals 14 residues. The CDR3 sequence is CASTWDNTVQPQHF. CDR3 nucleotides: TGTGCCAGCACCTGGGACAACACGGTTCAGCCCCAGCATTTT.